The 22 T cell receptor beta chains below come from one sample, sequenced in a study of blood T cell repertoires in COVID-19. Clones were read by immunoSEQ multiplex PCR, and TCRdb kept only the in-frame ones, dropping some. This table holds about 110,000 clones, under 85% found once. The specimen sequenced was peripheral blood. The source of these receptors is a woman aged 60-70 years with acute or convalescent COVID-19.

The chain has TRBV18 and TRBJ2-2; a possible D gene is TRBD2 (6 bases). V gave up 3 bases and J gave up 3 bases, with 17 bases separating them. Germline V gene lookup returns CDR1 KGHSH and CDR2 LQKENI. The CDR3 contains 17 residues. In DNA form, the CDR3 reads TGTGCCAGCTCACCTCGAGCGGCCTCGGGGGACACCGGGGAGCTGTTTTTT. Protein product: CASSPRAASGDTGELFF.

This chain connects TRBV5-6 to TRBJ1-4; TRBD1 might be the D (6 bases). V lost 1 base and J 5 bases, leaving 12 bases between the germline ends. The germline V gene has CDR1 SGHDT and CDR2 YYEEEE. CDR3 length: 15 amino acids. CDR3 sequence: CASSLMAGVNEKLFF. The CDR3 coding sequence is TGTGCCAGCAGCTTGATGGCAGGGGTAAATGAAAAACTGTTTTTT.

V gene TRBV5-1 combines with J gene TRBJ2-5; 10 nucleotides match TRBD2. The CDR3 consists of 16 residues. The ends lost 2 bases at V and 2 bases at J; junction bases unmatched: 6. Germline CDR1 is SGHRS and CDR2 is YFSETQ. CDR3 DNA sequence: TGCGCCAGCAGCTTTAATAGCGGGGGGTCGCAAGAGACCCAGTACTTC. Translating gives CASSFNSGGSQETQYF. The entire variable domain, with the rest obtained from reference TRBV5-1 and TRBJ2-5, is as follows: KAGVTQTPRYLIKTRGQQVTLSCSPISGHRSVSWYQQTPGQGLQFLFEYFSETQRNKGNFPGRFSGRQFSNSRSEMNVSTLELGDSALYLCASSFNSGGSQETQYFGPGTRLLVL.

CDR3 amino acids: CASSQGLGLAGRYNEQFF. The CDR3 bases are TGCGCCAGCAGCCAAGGATTGGGACTAGCGGGGAGGTACAATGAGCAGTTCTTC. V usage is TRBV4-1 and J usage is TRBJ2-1, with 13 bases lining up with TRBD2. V shed 1 base, J shed 4 bases, and the junction held 7 bases outside the gene matches. Germline V gives CDR1 MGHRA, CDR2 YSYEKL. This CDR3 comprises 18 residues.

This clone showed up just once. A junction boundary mismatches the germline segment, possibly from a read error. The V call is TRBV11-2, the J call TRBJ2-3, with TRBD1 as a possible D gene (5 bases). Germline V gene sequence: CDR1 SGHAT, CDR2 FQNNGV. The CDR3 consists of 15 residues. For the CDR3, the DNA is TGTGCCAGCAGCTTAGCCCGGATAGAGACAGATATGCAGTATTTT. Translating gives CASSLARIETDMQYF.

The chain carries TRBV2 and TRBJ2-2; 7 positions match TRBD2. V shed 6 bases and J 0 bases; nucleotides not matched to a gene: 1. CDR1 is SNHLY and CDR2 is FYNNEI in the germline V gene. The CDR3 totals 14 residues. The CDR3 DNA reads as TGTGCCAGCAGGACTAGCTCGAACACCGGGGAGCTGTTTTTT. It is translated as CASRTSSNTGELFF.

This sequence joins TRBV5-1 and TRBJ1-4; a possible D gene is TRBD1 (5 bases). The CDR3 is 19 amino acids. The germline V and J ends were trimmed by 3 bases and 1 base, with 22 bases remaining between them. Germline lookup yields CDR1 SGHRS and CDR2 YFSETQ. The DNA of the CDR3 is TGCGCCAGCAGCTCGGCCCGGGACTCCCTAGGGTTAACTAATGAAAAACTGTTTTTT. As protein: CASSSARDSLGLTNEKLFF.

The rearrangement joins TRBV7-6 to TRBJ1-6; 7 bases map to TRBD1. The CDR3 is 13 residues long. The V and J ends lost 5 bases and 7 bases, in that order; junction bases with no gene match: 2. Germline lookup yields CDR1 SGHVS and CDR2 FNYEAQ. The CDR3 DNA is TGTGCCAGCAGCCCACAGGGGAATTCACCCCTCCACTTT. This sequence encodes CASSPQGNSPLHF.

This clone turned up a few times. The J gene is TRBJ2-5, the V gene TRBV5-4; 8 nucleotides align to TRBD2. Germline V gene sequence: CDR1 SGHNT, CDR2 YYREEE (reference sequence). V gave up 4 bases and J gave up 1 base; unmatched junction bases: 9. This CDR3 has 16 amino acids. The CDR3 nucleotides read TGTGCCAGCAGCCCCAACCCAGCGGGGGCCCAAGAGACCCAGTACTTC. This gives the protein CASSPNPAGAQETQYF. Complete variable domain (other parts from reference TRBV5-4 and TRBJ2-5): ETGVTQSPTHLIKTRGQQVTLRCSSQSGHNTVSWYQQALGQGPQFIFQYYREEENGRGNFPPRFSGLQFPNYSSELNVNALELDDSALYLCASSPNPAGAQETQYFGPGTRLLVL.

The rearrangement links TRBV18 to TRBJ1-1; tentative D call: TRBD1 (6 bases). V lost 1 base, J lost 0 bases, and 15 bases lay in between. Germline V gene lookup returns CDR1 KGHSH and CDR2 LQKENI. The CDR3 runs to 17 residues. The CDR3 coding sequence is TGTGCCAGCTCACCACGAGCTGGGGGCGCGGTGAACACTGAAGCTTTCTTT. This encodes CASSPRAGGAVNTEAFF.

This clone was observed a handful of times. The V call is TRBV6-5, the J call TRBJ1-4; weak D call: TRBD1 (6 bases). Trimming removed 5 bases from V and 7 bases from J, with 14 bases in between. Germline V gives CDR1 MNHEY, CDR2 SVGAGI. The CDR3 has 14 residues. The CDR3 is CASSPQGRAEKLFF. The CDR3 DNA reads as TGTGCCAGCAGTCCCCAGGGGCGAGCTGAAAAACTGTTTTTT.

The chain links TRBV19 to TRBJ1-2, with D uncertain. From germline, CDR1 is LNHDA and CDR2 SQIVND (reference sequence). With 7 bases removed from V and 8 bases from J, the gap between germline ends came to 17 bases. This CDR3 region has 13 residues. This chain's CDR3 is CASNVGGMVGYTF. Written as DNA, the CDR3 is TGTGCCAGTAATGTGGGAGGGATGGTAGGCTACACCTTC.

The V gene is TRBV6-1, the J gene TRBJ1-2; possible D gene TRBD1, 6 bases. Germline CDR1 is MNHNS and CDR2 is SASEGT. V lost 4 bases and J lost 2, with 17 bases in between. CDR3 length: 16 amino acids. This CDR3 reads CASSAAYSQGNYGYTF. CDR3 sequence (DNA): TGTGCCAGCAGTGCTGCTTACTCCCAGGGGAACTATGGCTACACCTTC.

This clone was seen more than once but under ten times. The chain joins TRBV5-8 to TRBJ1-1; no clear D gene. The CDR3 consists of 14 residues. The germline V gene has CDR1 SGHTS and CDR2 YDEGEE. Trimming took off 0 bases at V and 4 bases at J, with 10 bases between the two ends. The CDR3 DNA is TGTGCCAGCAGCTTGGTAAGAGGGTTCACTGAAGCTTTCTTT. It yields the protein CASSLVRGFTEAFF.

This clone appeared once. The chain combines TRBV5-1 with TRBJ2-2, with D maybe TRBD1 (5 bases). The CDR3 consists of 14 residues. Germline lookup yields CDR1 SGHRS and CDR2 YFSETQ. V lost 2 bases, J lost 1 base, and 6 bases lay in between. In DNA form, the CDR3 reads TGCGCCAGCAGCTTCGGACAGAACACCGGGGAGCTGTTTTTT. Encoded protein: CASSFGQNTGELFF.

The gene calls are TRBV5-1 and TRBJ2-3, with 7 bases fitting TRBD2. Per germline, CDR1 SGHRS and CDR2 YFSETQ. This CDR3 has 16 residues. The trim removed 3 bases at V and 2 bases at J, leaving 9 bases unmatched. CDR3 region: CASSSGSSGPTDTQYF. The CDR3 DNA reads TGCGCCAGCAGCTCAGGGTCTAGCGGTCCCACAGATACGCAGTATTTT.

The V and J genes are TRBV6-6 and TRBJ1-2, with 7 bases that match TRBD1. The CDR3 is made up of 14 amino acids. Germline V gene data show CDR1 as MNHNY and CDR2 as SVGAGI (reference sequence). Trimming cost V 2 bases and J 3 bases; bases outside gene matches: 3. The CDR3 spells CASSYPTGDYGYTF. DNA of the CDR3: TGTGCCAGCAGTTACCCTACAGGGGACTATGGCTACACCTTC.

The genes are TRBV4-2 and TRBJ2-1; D might be TRBD2 (6 bases). The CDR3 contains 15 residues. Germline values: CDR1 LGHNA, CDR2 YNFKEQ. V was clipped by 2 bases and J by 4 bases, with 12 bases between them. This CDR3 reads CASSQRLEPYNEQFF. CDR3 sequence (DNA): TGTGCCAGCAGCCAAAGACTAGAGCCATACAATGAGCAGTTCTTC.

The V and J genes are TRBV9 and TRBJ2-1; 11 positions match TRBD2. CDR1 and CDR2 from the germline V gene are SGDLS and YYNGEE. After removal of 3 bases from V and 0 bases from J, the junction contained 14 bases not matched to a gene. The CDR3 runs 20 residues. As DNA, the CDR3 is TGTGCCAGCAGCGGACAGGGCCCGGGACTAGCGGCGAGCTCCTACAATGAGCAGTTCTTC. It specifies CASSGQGPGLAASSYNEQFF.

CDR3 nucleotides: TGTGCCAGTAGTATGAACAGGGGAAATTCTGGGGCCAACGTCCTGACTTTC. Translation: CASSMNRGNSGANVLTF. The rearrangement uses TRBV19 and TRBJ2-6; 7 nucleotides match TRBD1. This CDR3 region has 17 residues. Looked up from germline, CDR1 is LNHDA and CDR2 is SQIVND (reference sequence). The V gene end was trimmed by 3 bases and the J gene end by 1 base; junction bases not matched to a gene: 6.

This chain uses TRBV6-5 with TRBJ1-5, with unresolved D. V lost 7 bases and J 5 bases, leaving 9 bases between the germline ends. The CDR3 loop spans 12 amino acids. Germline loops: CDR1 MNHEY, CDR2 SVGAGI. The CDR3 nucleotides are TGTGCCAGCATCGGTAGTTATCAGCCCCAGCATTTT. Amino acid sequence: CASIGSYQPQHF.

V is TRBV19 and J is TRBJ2-5; TRBD2 is a possible D gene (5 bases). The length of the CDR3 is 15 residues. Germline V gives CDR1 LNHDA, CDR2 SQIVND (reference sequence). V lost 5 bases to trimming and J lost 3 bases, with 16 bases between them. This CDR3 is CASSAPSFGKETQYF. The CDR3, as DNA: TGTGCCAGTAGTGCGCCCAGTTTCGGGAAAGAGACCCAGTACTTC. The full variable domain, its missing parts supplied by reference TRBV19 and TRBJ2-5, is DGGITQSPKYLFRKEGQNVTLSCEQNLNHDAMYWYRQDPGQGLRLIYYSQIVNDFQKGDIAEGYSVSREKKESFPLTVTSAQKNPTAFYLCASSAPSFGKETQYFGPGTRLLVL.